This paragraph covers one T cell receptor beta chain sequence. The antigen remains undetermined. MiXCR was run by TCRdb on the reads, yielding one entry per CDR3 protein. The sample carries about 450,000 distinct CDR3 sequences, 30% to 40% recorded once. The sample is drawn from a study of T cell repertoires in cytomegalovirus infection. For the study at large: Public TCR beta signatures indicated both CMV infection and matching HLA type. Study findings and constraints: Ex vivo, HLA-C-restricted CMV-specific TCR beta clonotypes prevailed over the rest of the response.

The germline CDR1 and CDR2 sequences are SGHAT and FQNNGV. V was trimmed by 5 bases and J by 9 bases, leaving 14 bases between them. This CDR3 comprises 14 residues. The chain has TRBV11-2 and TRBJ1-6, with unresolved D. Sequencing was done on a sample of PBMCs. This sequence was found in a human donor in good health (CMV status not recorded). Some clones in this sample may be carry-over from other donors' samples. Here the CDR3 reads CASSPGKKVSPLHF. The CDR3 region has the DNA TGTGCCAGCAGCCCCGGGAAGAAGGTTTCACCCCTCCACTTT.